These 8 T cell receptor beta chains share one sample of origin, sequenced in a study of cytomegalovirus exposure and HLA in healthy donors (dated by TCRdb to 2016 to 2017). The library came from the immunoSEQ multiplex PCR assay. The multiplex PCR relied on a mix of 60 forward primers for TCR Vbeta segments and 13 reverse primers for TCR Jbeta segments. TCRdb retrieved this table from immuneACCESS and kept in-frame rearrangements only. Not all clones are present; in checked studies, unresolved V genes account for under half, and no reason is known for the remainder. The sample contains around 58,000 clones, under 85% of them found a single time. About 4.8% of the sample goes to the ten largest clones. Sequenced: PBMCs. These TCRs come from a male donor in good health and CMV-seropositive.

This chain links TRBV7-9 with TRBJ1-5; 7 bases match TRBD1. The CDR3 runs 16 residues. Germline V gene sequence: CDR1 SEHNR, CDR2 FQNEAQ (reference sequence). Germline trimming cut 0 bases from V and 4 bases from J; bases unmatched to any gene: 6. The CDR3 sequence: CASSLAGTVLNQPQHF. Here the CDR3 DNA reads TGTGCCAGCAGCTTAGCCGGGACAGTCCTAAATCAGCCCCAGCATTTT.

A note on this clone: The CDR3 carries no conserved terminal phenylalanine or tryptophan, so it likely arises from a read error. V gene TRBV4-2 combines with J gene TRBJ1-6; no firm D call. The germline V gene has CDR1 LGHNA and CDR2 YNFKEQ. The V end was cut by 0 bases, the J end by 5 bases, with 8 bases between. The length of the CDR3 is 15 residues. CDR3 amino acids: CASSQESHDNSPLHL. The CDR3 DNA is TGTGCCAGCAGCCAAGAGAGCCACGATAATTCACCCCTCCACCTT.

The CDR3 DNA reads TGTGCCAGCTCCCTCGAGACCTACGAGCAGTACTTC. Amino acids: CASSLETYEQYF. This chain links TRBV18 with TRBJ2-7; D unresolved. V was clipped by 6 bases and J by 2 bases, with 8 bases between them. Germline values: CDR1 KGHSH, CDR2 LQKENI. The CDR3 is made up of 12 amino acids.

The chain is built from TRBV27 and TRBJ2-5, with a possible D match to TRBD2 (5 bases). Germline assignment: CDR1 MNHEY and CDR2 SMNVEV (reference sequence). The V end was cut by 3 bases, the J end by 3 bases, with 8 bases between. CDR3 length: 13 amino acids. Written as DNA, the CDR3 is TGTGCCAGCAGTTTCCGGGGAGAAGAGACCCAGTACTTC. It specifies CASSFRGEETQYF.

The genes are TRBV2 and TRBJ2-1; D might be TRBD1 (6 bases). The CDR3 extends over 15 amino acids. CDR1 is SNHLY and CDR2 is FYNNEI in the germline V gene. Trimming removed 0 bases from V and 0 bases from J, with 6 bases in between. The CDR3 region has the DNA TGTGCCAGCAGTGAAGCGGACAGCTCCTACAATGAGCAGTTCTTC. Protein sequence: CASSEADSSYNEQFF.

The gene calls are TRBV6-5 and TRBJ2-7, with 9 bases fitting TRBD1. Germline values: CDR1 MNHEY, CDR2 SVGAGI. The V segment lost 2 bases and the J segment 6 bases; nucleotides outside the gene matches: 11. This CDR3 region has 16 residues. The CDR3 nucleotides are TGTGCCAGCAGTTACCTCCTTGGGACAGGGACGGCCGAGCAGTACTTC. Translating gives CASSYLLGTGTAEQYF.

The V call is TRBV9, the J call TRBJ2-2; 8 bases are a match to TRBD2. CDR1 SGDLS and CDR2 YYNGEE come from the germline V gene. The CDR3 contains 16 residues. Unmatched junction bases numbered 8, after V lost 3 bases and J lost 4 bases. The CDR3 protein is CASSAHGGAGTGELFF. CDR3 sequence (DNA): TGTGCCAGCAGCGCCCACGGGGGGGCGGGCACCGGGGAGCTGTTTTTT.

The CDR3 DNA follows: TGTGCCACCAGCGGGGACAGGAGGAATGAAAAACTGTTTTTT. Translated: CATSGDRRNEKLFF. V usage is TRBV15 and J usage is TRBJ1-4, with 8 bases that match TRBD1. Germline V CDR1 and CDR2: LNHNV, YYDKDF (reference sequence). This CDR3 comprises 14 residues. Germline trimming cut 5 bases from V and 5 bases from J; bases unmatched to any gene: 4.